The T cell receptor beta chain under discussion was sequenced for a study of cytomegalovirus exposure and HLA in healthy donors. Study-wide results and caveats: Cytomegalovirus status, reportedly, was diagnosed with high specificity and sensitivity by the classifier. Among TCR beta chains, those listed as cytomegalovirus-associated numbered approximately 150.

The CDR3 runs 12 residues. CDR1 SGHRS and CDR2 YFSETQ come from the germline V gene. The V and J ends lost 0 bases and 5 bases respectively, with 5 bases between them. Notes on this clone: The target antigen is unknown. Other DNA sequences within the sample encode an identical CDR3.

Profiled with immunoSEQ multiplex PCR; TCRdb holds only in-frame clones, not every one. Of about 220,000 clones detected, around 90% appear once; the ten largest clones hold 1% to 1.2%. This receptor was identified in a woman between 18 and 29 years old in good health and CMV-seronegative. Specimen: PBMCs. The V call is TRBV5-1, the J call TRBJ2-5; D unresolved. The CDR3 coding sequence is TGCGCCAGCAGCTTGGAAAGCGAGACCCAGTACTTC. Translated, it gives CASSLESETQYF.